The 10 T cell receptor beta chains reported below all come from one sample, sequenced in a study of T cells after yellow fever vaccination (dated 2019 in TCRdb). Library creation used 5' RACE. Sequencing instrument: Illumina HiSeq 2500. TCRdb reprocessing: public reads trimmed at Q25 with fastp, clones called with MiXCR, in-frame beta chains kept. Duplicate CDR3 protein sequences are folded into a single record with the most common DNA and genes. The sample table shows 250,000 or so distinct CDR3 sequences, and 6.9% are seen once. The top ten hold about 0.9% of the sample. The sample's treatment or condition label, decoded: live attenuated yellow fever vaccine strain. The sequenced sample was CD4+ T cells sorted from PBMCs, obtained 15 days after the yellow fever booster vaccination. These receptors all stem from a man aged 25-45 years who received the YFV17D yellow fever vaccine.

The table lists this clonotype with many counts. This chain uses TRBV11-1 with TRBJ2-1; possible D gene TRBD2, 5 bases. V was clipped by 1 base and J by 1 base, with 8 bases between them. Germline lookup yields CDR1 SGHAT and CDR2 FQDESV (reference sequence). The CDR3 runs to 15 residues. The CDR3 coding sequence is TGTGCCAGCAGCTTAGGAGGGATTTCCTACAATGAGCAGTTCTTC. Its translation is CASSLGGISYNEQFF.

In this sample, this clonotype turned up a few times. The chain has TRBV4-2 and TRBJ2-2, with a weak D call TRBD1 (6 bases). CDR1 LGHNA and CDR2 YNFKEQ come from the germline V gene. The germline V and J ends were trimmed by 3 bases and 8 bases, with 10 bases remaining between them. The CDR3 is 13 amino acids. The CDR3: CASSQGAYGELFF. CDR3 DNA: TGTGCCAGCAGCCAGGGGGCGTATGGGGAGCTGTTTTTT.

As for this clonotype: Its ends do not fully match the called genes, so a read error is possible. V gene TRBV7-2 combines with J gene TRBJ2-5, with 8 bases identical to TRBD2. Per the germline V gene, CDR1 is SGHTA and CDR2 is FQGNSA. The CDR3 spans 14 residues. The CDR3 DNA sequence: TGTGCCAGCAGCAGTAGCGGGAATAGAGAGGCCCAGTACTTC. The encoded protein is CASSSSGNREAQYF.

The rearrangement links TRBV15 to TRBJ2-7, with D tentatively TRBD1 (6 bases). Trimming pared 0 bases from V and 3 bases from J, leaving 12 bases between. Germline CDR1 is LNHNV and CDR2 is YYDKDF (reference sequence). This CDR3 spans 15 amino acids. The CDR3 DNA reads as TGTGCCACCAGCAGAGAACTAGGGGGATTCTACGAGCAGTACTTC. This translates into CATSRELGGFYEQYF.

This clonotype was observed a few times. The rearrangement links TRBV6-5 to TRBJ2-7; D is possibly TRBD1 (5 bases). The CDR3 spans 13 residues. V was cut by 3 bases and J by 3 bases, with 9 bases left in between. CDR1 is MNHEY, CDR2 SVGAGI, per germline. The CDR3 nucleotides read TGTGCCAGCAGTTATACGACAGACTACGAGCAGTACTTC. It specifies CASSYTTDYEQYF.

This clonotype came up a few times. A much larger clone lies one base from this, so it may be a read error. V usage is TRBV5-6 and J usage is TRBJ2-7; a weak D match, TRBD1 (5 bases). Between the trimmed V and J ends, which lost 3 bases and 2 bases, there was a span of 9 bases. The CDR3 runs to 13 residues. Germline V gives CDR1 SGHDT, CDR2 YYEEEE. CDR3 in amino acids: CASSWARAYEQYF. The CDR3, as DNA: TGTGCCAGCAGCTGGGCCAGGGCCTACGAGCAGTACTTC. Combining the CDR3 with reference TRBV5-6 and TRBJ2-7 gives the whole variable domain DAGVTQSPTHLIKTRGQQVTLRCSPKSGHDTVSWYQQALGQGPQFIFQYYEEEERQRGNFPDRFSGHQFPNYSSELNVNALLLGDSALYLCASSWARAYEQYFGPGTRLTVT.

This clonotype was picked up many times. This chain joins TRBV5-4 and TRBJ1-4; D gene unclear. Germline-derived CDR1 and CDR2 are SGHNT and YYREEE (reference sequence). The V gene lost 3 bases and the J gene lost 5 bases, with 11 bases spanning the gap. CDR3 length: 14 amino acids. Written as DNA, the CDR3 is TGTGCCAGCAGCTCTAGGTTGGGGAATGAAAAACTGTTTTTT. Amino acid sequence: CASSSRLGNEKLFF.

V is TRBV7-2 and J is TRBJ1-4; D is unclear. Germline CDR1 SGHTA, CDR2 FQGNSA. This CDR3 contains 15 residues. Trimming cost V 4 bases and J 0 bases, with 9 bases left between them. Here the CDR3 reads CASSYGPTTNEKLFF. Here the CDR3 DNA reads TGTGCCAGCAGCTACGGCCCTACAACTAATGAAAAACTGTTTTTT. Full variable domain (rest looked up from reference TRBV7-2 and TRBJ1-4): GAGVSQSPSNKVTEKGKDVELRCDPISGHTALYWYRQSLGQGLEFLIYFQGNSAPDKSGLPSDRFSAERTGGSVSTLTIQRTQQEDSAVYLCASSYGPTTNEKLFFGSGTQLSVL.

This clonotype turned up a few times. The chain has TRBV20-1 and TRBJ2-3; 7 bases are shared with TRBD2. This CDR3 is 14 amino acids long. With V trimmed by 2 bases and J by 5 bases, 7 bases remained unmatched. The germline V gene has CDR1 DFQATT and CDR2 SNEGSKA (reference sequence). The CDR3 loop is CSARRAGVVDTQYF. The CDR3 DNA sequence: TGCAGTGCTAGAAGGGCGGGAGTCGTAGATACGCAGTATTTT.

As regards this clonotype: A junction end diverges from the germline sequence, so it may reflect a read error. The rearrangement links TRBV11-1 to TRBJ2-2; perhaps TRBD1 as D (7 bases). The CDR3 runs to 16 residues. Per the germline V gene, CDR1 is SGHAT and CDR2 is FQDESV (reference sequence). The CDR3 reads CASSSHRGGNTGDLFF. In DNA, the CDR3 is TGTGCCAGCAGCTCCCACAGGGGAGGTAACACCGGGGATCTGTTTTTT.